A single TCR beta chain is shown here with its context. The data stem from a study of OX40 agonist ivuxolimab in advanced cancers. Across the study: Roughly two fifths of patients had received prior checkpoint inhibitor therapy.

This table comes from immunoSEQ multiplex PCR, and its TCRdb copy is limited to in-frame clones, with some not included. The data contain tens of thousands of clones, 88% of them seen just once; the ten biggest clones take up roughly 0.66%. The CDR3 is 15 amino acids. V shed 6 bases and J shed 1 base, with 15 bases lying between them. Germline V gene lookup returns CDR1 MNHEY and CDR2 SVGAGI. The J gene is TRBJ1-2, the V gene TRBV6-5; tentatively, D is TRBD1 (6 bases). Specimen: CD4+ or CD8+ T cells sorted from blood, collected in a trial of the OX40 agonist ivuxolimab. The TCR originated in an adult with an advanced solid tumor such as melanoma, head and neck, liver or kidney cancer. CDR3 in amino acids: CASSRTRTDNYGYTF. CDR3 coding DNA: TGTGCCAGCAGCCGAACTCGGACAGATAACTATGGCTACACCTTC.